This T cell receptor (beta chain) was profiled in a study of cytomegalovirus exposure and HLA in healthy donors. PCR involved 60 Vbeta and 13 Jbeta primers. Sequenced by immunoSEQ multiplex PCR; TCRdb stores in-frame clones only, minus some. Altogether fewer than 200,000 clones are present, about 77% being singletons, with the ten largest covering around 7%. The trim removed 4 bases at V and 4 bases at J, leaving 6 bases unmatched. Germline V gene sequence: CDR1 SGHTA, CDR2 FQGTGA. CDR3 length equals 17 residues. These donors, healthy bone marrow donors, were studied. Broader study findings: Later on, analysis showed that most CMV-associated TCR beta chains appeared to be HLA-restricted. Specificity of a few CMV-associated chains for CMV antigens was verified in vitro.

Concerning this clone: The antigen is undetermined.

The material sequenced was PBMCs. The sequence derives from a male donor in good health and CMV-seropositive. This sequence joins TRBV7-3 and TRBJ2-1; TRBD2 matches at 14 bases. The CDR3 loop reads CASSSGTSGGLYNEQFF. Here the CDR3 DNA reads TGTGCCAGCAGCTCTGGGACTAGCGGGGGCCTTTACAATGAGCAGTTCTTC.